This T cell receptor beta chain was recorded in a study of vaccination and CD4 T cells after COVID-19. Study background: Two of the convalescents were Hispanic, and convalescents were six males and four females. Overlapping SARS-CoV-2, HCoV-NL63, HCoV-OC43 and HCoV-229E spike peptides were used to stimulate cells.

On this clonotype: The antigen is unknown. The junction differs from germline at one of its ends, possibly a read error.

Oncomine TCR Beta short-read sequencing was applied to DNA from cultured CD4+ T cells. TCRdb redid the calling of the PCR reads with MiXCR, one entry per CDR3 protein. The profile shows 8,500 to 9,500 distinct CDR3 sequences, 31% of them singletons. Treatment specified: approximately 11-day PBMC culture with coronavirus spike peptide pools or control peptides (ViraFEST assay). Ahead of the COVID-19 pandemic (2011-2018), the CD4+ T cells of the unexposed donor were collected. Using peptide pools, antigen-specific T cells were expanded in ViraFEST before TCRs were sequenced. On day 3 and again on day 7, fresh IL-2 medium was used to replace half the medium. Germline-derived CDR1 and CDR2 are SEHNR and FQNEAQ (reference sequence). The CDR3 is 13 residues long.

The chain carries TRBV7-9 and TRBJ1-5, with D possibly TRBD1 on 6 matching bases. The TCR sequence derives from a human donor in good health. The sequenced material came from CD4+ T cells from blood, cultured in vitro. In DNA form, the CDR3 reads TGTGCCAGCAGCCGGAACAGGGATCAGCCCCATCATTTT. Translated, it gives CASSRNRDQPHHF.